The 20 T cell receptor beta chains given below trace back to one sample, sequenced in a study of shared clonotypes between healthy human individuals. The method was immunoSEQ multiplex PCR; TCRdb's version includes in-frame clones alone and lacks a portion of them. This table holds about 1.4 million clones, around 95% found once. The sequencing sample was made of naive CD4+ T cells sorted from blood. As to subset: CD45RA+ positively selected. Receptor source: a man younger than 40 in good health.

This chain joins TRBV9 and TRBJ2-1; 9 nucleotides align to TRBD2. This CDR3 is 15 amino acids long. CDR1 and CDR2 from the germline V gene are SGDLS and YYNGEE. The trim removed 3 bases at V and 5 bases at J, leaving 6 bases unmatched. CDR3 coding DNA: TGTGCCAGCAGCGAGCGGGAGGTTAGGAACAATGAGCAGTTCTTC. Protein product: CASSEREVRNNEQFF.

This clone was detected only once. The CDR3 reads CASSSTGAVGSGNTIYF. CDR3 nucleotides: TGCGCCAGCAGCTCCACAGGCGCCGTGGGCTCTGGAAACACCATATATTTT. This sequence joins TRBV5-1 and TRBJ1-3; perhaps TRBD1 as D (5 bases). The CDR3 runs to 17 residues. Trimming took 3 bases from V and 0 from J, leaving 16 bases between them. The germline CDR1 and CDR2 sequences are SGHRS and YFSETQ.

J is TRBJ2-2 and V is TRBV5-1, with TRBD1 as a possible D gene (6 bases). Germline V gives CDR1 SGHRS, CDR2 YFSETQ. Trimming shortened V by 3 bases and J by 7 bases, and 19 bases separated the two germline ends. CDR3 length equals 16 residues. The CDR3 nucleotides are TGCGCCAGCAGCTCAGCAGGGGCTGCGGGCGGCGGGGAGCTGTTTTTT. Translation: CASSSAGAAGGGELFF.

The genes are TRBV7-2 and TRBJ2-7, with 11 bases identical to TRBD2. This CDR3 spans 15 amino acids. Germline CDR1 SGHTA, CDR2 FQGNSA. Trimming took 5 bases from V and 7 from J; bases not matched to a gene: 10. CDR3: CASSERLAGTYEQYF. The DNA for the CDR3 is TGTGCCAGCAGCGAAAGACTAGCGGGGACTTATGAGCAGTACTTC.

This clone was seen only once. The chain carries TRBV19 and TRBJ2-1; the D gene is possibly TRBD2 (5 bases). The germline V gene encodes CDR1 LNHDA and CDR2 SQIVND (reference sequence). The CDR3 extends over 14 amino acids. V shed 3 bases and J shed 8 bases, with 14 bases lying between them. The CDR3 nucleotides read TGTGCCAGTAGTATTGCGAGGGTCGCTTATGAGCAGTTCTTC. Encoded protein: CASSIARVAYEQFF.

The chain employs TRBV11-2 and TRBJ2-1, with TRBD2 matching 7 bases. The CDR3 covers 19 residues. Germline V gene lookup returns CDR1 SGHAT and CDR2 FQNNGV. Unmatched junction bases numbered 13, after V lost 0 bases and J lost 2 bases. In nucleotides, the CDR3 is TGTGCCAGCAGCTTAGATCCCGTCCCTAGCGGCCGGACCTACAATGAGCAGTTCTTC. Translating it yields CASSLDPVPSGRTYNEQFF.

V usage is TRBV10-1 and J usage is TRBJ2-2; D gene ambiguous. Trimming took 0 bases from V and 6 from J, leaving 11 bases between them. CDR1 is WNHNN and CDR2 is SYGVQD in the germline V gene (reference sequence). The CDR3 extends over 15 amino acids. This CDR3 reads CASSESEVTPGELFF. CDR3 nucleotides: TGCGCCAGCAGTGAGTCAGAGGTGACACCCGGGGAGCTGTTTTTT.

The DNA of the CDR3 is TGTGCCAGTACCGACCAGAGTTCTTCTAACTATGGCTACACCTTC. Amino acids: CASTDQSSSNYGYTF. The chain uses TRBV19 and TRBJ1-2; no definite D call. Trimming left V 7 bases short and J 0 bases short, with 15 bases between. CDR3 length: 15 amino acids. Germline V gene data show CDR1 as LNHDA and CDR2 as SQIVND (reference sequence).

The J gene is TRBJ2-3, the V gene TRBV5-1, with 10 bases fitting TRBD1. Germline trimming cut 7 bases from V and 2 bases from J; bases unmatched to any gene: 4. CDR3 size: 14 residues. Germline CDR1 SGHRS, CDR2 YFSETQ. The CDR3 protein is CASRGTGDTDTQYF. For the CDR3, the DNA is TGCGCCAGCCGCGGGACAGGGGACACAGATACGCAGTATTTT.

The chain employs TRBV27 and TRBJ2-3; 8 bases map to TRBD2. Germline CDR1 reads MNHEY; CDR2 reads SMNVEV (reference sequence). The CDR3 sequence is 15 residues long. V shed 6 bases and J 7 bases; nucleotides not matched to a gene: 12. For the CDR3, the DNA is TGTGCCAGCAGCCCGAGCGGGGGATTTGGTTATACGCAGTATTTT. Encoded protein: CASSPSGGFGYTQYF.

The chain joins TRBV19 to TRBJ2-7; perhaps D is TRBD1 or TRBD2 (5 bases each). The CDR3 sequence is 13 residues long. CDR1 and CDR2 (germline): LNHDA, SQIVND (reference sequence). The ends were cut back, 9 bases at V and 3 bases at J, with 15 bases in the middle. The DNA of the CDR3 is TGTGCCAGCTCGGGGCGTTCGGTCTACGAGCAGTACTTC. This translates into CASSGRSVYEQYF. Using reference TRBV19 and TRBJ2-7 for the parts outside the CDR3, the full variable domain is DGGITQSPKYLFRKEGQNVTLSCEQNLNHDAMYWYRQDPGQGLRLIYYSQIVNDFQKGDIAEGYSVSREKKESFPLTVTSAQKNPTAFYLCASSGRSVYEQYFGPGTRLTVT.

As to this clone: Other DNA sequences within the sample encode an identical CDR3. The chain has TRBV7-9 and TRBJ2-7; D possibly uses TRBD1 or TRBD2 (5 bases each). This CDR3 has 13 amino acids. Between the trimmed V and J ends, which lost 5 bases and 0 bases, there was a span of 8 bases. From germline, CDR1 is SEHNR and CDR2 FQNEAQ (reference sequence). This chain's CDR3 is CASSGTSSYEQYF. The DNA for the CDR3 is TGTGCCAGCAGCGGGACCAGCTCCTACGAGCAGTACTTC.

The CDR3 loop is CASSIGPGGSRVYEQYF. CDR3 sequence (DNA): TGTGCCAGTAGTATAGGCCCGGGCGGTAGCCGGGTCTACGAGCAGTACTTC. V gene TRBV19 combines with J gene TRBJ2-7; D unclear. The CDR3 has 17 amino acids. Trimming pared 1 base from V and 3 bases from J, leaving 19 bases between. Germline-derived CDR1 and CDR2 are LNHDA and SQIVND (reference sequence).

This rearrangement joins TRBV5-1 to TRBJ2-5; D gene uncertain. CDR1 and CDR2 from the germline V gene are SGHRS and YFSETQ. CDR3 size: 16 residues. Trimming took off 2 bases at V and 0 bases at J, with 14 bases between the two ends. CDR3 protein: CASSFPGNAHQETQYF. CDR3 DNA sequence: TGCGCCAGCAGCTTTCCAGGAAATGCCCACCAAGAGACCCAGTACTTC.

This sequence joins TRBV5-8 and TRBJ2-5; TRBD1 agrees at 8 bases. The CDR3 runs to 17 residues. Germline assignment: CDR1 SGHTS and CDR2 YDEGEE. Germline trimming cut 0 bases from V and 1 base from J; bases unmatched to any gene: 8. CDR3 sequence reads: CASSLAGQGPLQETQYF. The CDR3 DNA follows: TGTGCCAGCAGCTTGGCCGGACAGGGCCCCCTCCAAGAGACCCAGTACTTC.

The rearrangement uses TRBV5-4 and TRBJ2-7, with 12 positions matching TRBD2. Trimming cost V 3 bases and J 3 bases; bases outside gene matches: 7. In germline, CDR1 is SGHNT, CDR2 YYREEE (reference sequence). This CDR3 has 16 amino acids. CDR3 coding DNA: TGTGCCAGCAGCTCCGGACTAGCGGGGCCTAACTACGAGCAGTACTTC. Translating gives CASSSGLAGPNYEQYF.

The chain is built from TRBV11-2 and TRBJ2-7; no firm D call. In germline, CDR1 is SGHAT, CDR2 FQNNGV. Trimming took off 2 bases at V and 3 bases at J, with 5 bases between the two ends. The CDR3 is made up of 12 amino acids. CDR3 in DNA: TGTGCCAGCAGCTTACACAGCTACGAGCAGTACTTC. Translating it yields CASSLHSYEQYF. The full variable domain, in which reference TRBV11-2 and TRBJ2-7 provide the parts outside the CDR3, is EAGVAQSPRYKIIEKRQSVAFWCNPISGHATLYWYQQILGQGPKLLIQFQNNGVVDDSQLPKDRFSAERLKGVDSTLKIQPAKLEDSAVYLCASSLHSYEQYFGPGTRLTVT.

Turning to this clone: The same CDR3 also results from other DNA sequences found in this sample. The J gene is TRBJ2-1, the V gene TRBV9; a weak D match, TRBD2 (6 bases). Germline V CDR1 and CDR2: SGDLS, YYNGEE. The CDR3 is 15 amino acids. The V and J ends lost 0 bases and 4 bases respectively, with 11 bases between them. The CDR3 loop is CASSVAGSGYNEQFF. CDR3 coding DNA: TGTGCCAGCAGCGTAGCCGGGAGCGGGTACAATGAGCAGTTCTTC.

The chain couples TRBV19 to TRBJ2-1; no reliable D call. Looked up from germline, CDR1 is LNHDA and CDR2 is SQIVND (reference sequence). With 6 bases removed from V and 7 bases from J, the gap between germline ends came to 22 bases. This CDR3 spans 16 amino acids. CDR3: CASSSLRAGELNEQFF. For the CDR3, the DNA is TGTGCCAGTAGCTCCCTTAGGGCCGGAGAGCTGAATGAGCAGTTCTTC.

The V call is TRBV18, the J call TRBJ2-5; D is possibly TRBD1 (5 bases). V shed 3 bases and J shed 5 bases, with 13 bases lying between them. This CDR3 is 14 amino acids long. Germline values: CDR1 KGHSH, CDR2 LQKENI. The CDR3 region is CASSPGVGRETQYF. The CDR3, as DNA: TGTGCCAGCTCACCGGGCGTGGGGCGGGAGACCCAGTACTTC.